This TCR beta chain was recorded in a study of OX40 agonist ivuxolimab in advanced cancers. At the level of the whole study: The costimulatory receptor OX40 (CD134) was targeted by ivuxolimab, a fully human IgG2 agonistic monoclonal antibody. The purpose of peripheral TCRbeta sequencing was to test whether ivuxolimab changed TCR sequence diversity and led to clonal T-cell expansion. In the dose-escalation cohort, 82.7% of patients were male, and the mean age was roughly 60 years with a range of roughly 20 to 79. Among the roughly 50 dose-escalation patients, about 19 had hepatocellular carcinoma, roughly 15 melanoma, 9 renal cell carcinoma and 9 head and neck cancer. Intravenous ivuxolimab was administered to patients every 2 weeks at six dose levels: 0.01, 0.1, 0.3, 1.5, 3 and 10 mg/kg. The paper describes the monotherapy dose-escalation part (N ≈ 50 patients) of the phase I trial of ivuxolimab. Prior anti-PD-1, anti-PD-L1 or anti-CTLA-4 therapy was permitted, and about 40% of dose-escalation patients had received checkpoint inhibitors. Partial responses occurred in three dose-escalation patients: two with cutaneous melanoma and one with hepatocellular carcinoma. Overall results and qualifications from the work: The antigen specificity of the clonally expanded peripheral T cells was not determined. At doses of 0.1 to 3.0 mg/kg, clonal expansion of both CD4+ and CD8+ T cells in blood was seen between baseline and week 6. After ivuxolimab, CD8+ T cells had more expanded clones than CD4+ T cells on average. Partial responders in the 0.1-3.0 mg/kg groups had among the lowest normalized peripheral clonal expansion, especially among CD8+ T cells. Low levels of normalized T-cell clonal expansion were also seen in some nonresponding patients.

Note on this clone: The antigen it recognizes is unknown. There are no base qualities to consult, and no much larger clone falls within one base.

Genomic DNA was isolated from the sorted cells so that the TCRbeta CDR3 region could be sequenced. TCRbeta CDR3 regions were sequenced using the immunoSEQ Assay. TCRdb mirrors the immuneACCESS table, restricted to in-frame sequences. Some clones are absent from its copies; in checked studies, under half trace to an unresolved V gene, and the reason for the others is unknown. This sample gives tens of thousands of clones in total; 80% to 90% of them show up just once. Jointly, the top ten make up about 0.7% of the sample. The CDR3 goes from the cysteine to the phenylalanine over 13 residues. Only the CDR3 part of the read is kept: 39 bases, read in frame from the first base. V loses 4 bases, J loses 2 bases, and the germline ends lie 10 bases apart. The germline V gene supplies CDR1 SGHRS and CDR2 YFSETQ. The trial excluded patients who had a history of autoimmune disease or who were on systemic immunosuppression. In every dose cohort, peripheral blood was drawn for TCR sequencing at baseline, cycle 4 day 1, and cycle 7 day 1. Samples were obtained from an open-label, multicenter, first-in-human phase I dose-escalation trial of ivuxolimab. Adults with locally advanced or metastatic head and neck squamous cell, hepatocellular, melanoma or renal cell carcinoma were enrolled in the trial. CD4+ and CD8+ T cells were sorted separately from peripheral blood before TCR sequencing.

The sequence joins TRBV5-1 to TRBJ2-7, with a tentative D gene TRBD1 over 6 matching bases. The TCR originated in an adult with an advanced solid tumor such as melanoma, head and neck, liver or kidney cancer. This material consisted of CD4+ or CD8+ T cells sorted from blood, taken in a trial of the OX40 agonist ivuxolimab. The nucleotide sequence reads TGCGCCAGCAGCCGGACAGATACCTACGAGCAGTACTTC. Translated, this gives CASSRTDTYEQYF.